The present T cell receptor (beta chain) was sequenced within a study of breast tumors, draining lymph nodes, adjacent tissues. Axillary draining lymph nodes of breast cancer patients supplied the node samples. Deletions cut 1 base from V and 7 bases from J, with 8 bases between. Per the germline V gene, CDR1 is DFQATT and CDR2 is SNEGSKA (reference sequence). The CDR3 covers 12 residues. This clonotype was observed at least ten times. TCRdb ran MiXCR on the multiplex PCR reads and lists one entry per CDR3 protein. The table records over 200,000 distinct CDR3 sequences, about 34% of them present only once.

Specimen: axillary lymph node tissue. This chain connects TRBV20-1 to TRBJ1-5; no firm D call. The TCR comes from a female donor with breast cancer. Some clones in this sample may be carry-over from other donors' samples. CDR3 sequence (DNA): TGCAGTGCTAGAGCCGGGCTGCAGCCCCAGCATTTT. Translating it yields CSARAGLQPQHF.